This T cell receptor beta chain was observed in a study of cytomegalovirus exposure and HLA in healthy donors (dated by TCRdb to about 2017). Context from the whole study: An earlier analysis of 550 to 700 of the donors reported 250 to 300 Gb of sequence data and roughly 100 million unique TCR beta sequences from about 180 million T cells. In the later analysis, no new phenotypic data were used to find candidate immune exposures; instead, reliance was placed on TCR beta sequences and their occurrence across donors. Several DR-DQ haplotypes were treated as single units for association and clustering because of strong linkage in the cohort. Typing coverage varied by locus: roughly 629-640 donors for A, B, C, DRB1 and DQB1; roughly 520 for DQA1; more than 600 for DPA1; some 470 for DPB1. In a later analysis, previously published TCR beta repertoires from 670 or so donors were re-analyzed and high-resolution HLA genotyping was added so that TCR occurrence patterns could be studied. All discovery cohort repertoires had been generated using a single sequencing platform. To predict cytomegalovirus infection status, the study brought together high-throughput TCR immunosequencing, statistical association of individual TCRs with disease status, and machine learning. The study was designed to test whether signatures of past pathogen exposure could be identified by cataloging public T cell receptors. On average, roughly 240,000 unique TCR beta nucleotide sequences were sequenced per donor among about 400 genotyped donors of the cohort, with roughly 18% of those sequences being non-productive. In an earlier analysis of 587 of the donors, high-throughput TCR beta sequencing was used to judge whether each TCR beta V gene segment behaved as functional or pseudogenic. HLA typing covered class I and class II loci at four-digit resolution. In addition to the first cohort of roughly 700 subjects, a separate validation cohort of some 120 different subjects was used. The T cell repertoires of some 670 subjects were profiled by immunosequencing and related to cytomegalovirus serostatus. In a later genetic analysis, genome-wide SNP genotypes for about 55% of the roughly 700 donors were used, and that subset was treated as a discovery cohort. Donor age, sex, ethnicity and CMV serostatus were compiled alongside the repertoire data. About 330 gigabases of sequencing data and tens of millions of unique TCR sequences made up an early release that covered approximately 650 HLA-typed donors. Among the approximately 400 genotyped donors, under 90% belonged to the genetic ancestry cluster associated with self-reported Caucasian donors. Paper-wide results and their limitations: The classifier was reported to diagnose cytomegalovirus status with high specificity and sensitivity in both the original cohort and the validation cohort. Immune exposure information for the cohort was limited to CMV serostatus. In this cohort, only TCR beta chains were sequenced, and detectable features were limited by the absence of alpha or paired-chain data. The 87-base-pair reads could not distinguish some IMGT-functional V segments, including TRBV6-2 and TRBV6-3, so those segments were excluded. Because HLA typing was missing for some donors at each locus, association tests included only the typed subset. In a later analysis, HLA-associated TCR beta chains showed more clonal expansion and lower generation probabilities than non-associated chains that were equally common. Linkage disequilibrium might explain the correlated functional status among segregating V segments, but an unknown experimental factor could not be ruled out. The earlier analysis of about 600 of the donors excluded 15 to 20 rarely observed V segments, including chromosome 9 orphons, because counts were too low. In a later genetic analysis, a missense DCLRE1C variant was associated with V-gene and J-gene trimming of TCR beta chains, and the association was replicated in an independent cohort. A later analysis found that most CMV-associated TCR beta chains appeared HLA-restricted, with HLA associations seemingly driven largely by CMV exposure. It was suggested by the authors that the approach could potentially be generalized to other disease states and immunological phenotypes. In a later analysis, several top co-occurrence clusters were reported to appear linked to parvovirus B19, influenza, CMV and Epstein-Barr virus. Specific HLA alleles were associated with 15,000 to 20,000 TCR beta sequences at a false discovery rate of 0.05 in a later analysis. In vitro tests confirmed that a few of the cytomegalovirus-associated TCR beta chains recognize cytomegalovirus antigens. In a later analysis, the rate of TCR association differed among HLA loci, with DRB1 alleles having the most associated TCRs and HLA-C alleles having the fewest. A group of highly shared sequence variants was considered likely to be a technical artifact of the sequencing pipeline. Strong co-occurrence of HLA alleles, especially DR and DQ, made assigning TCR associations to individual alleles difficult. In an earlier analysis of under 600 of the donors, most TCR beta V segments were observed in productive rearrangements about 90% or about 30% of the time, broadly matching IMGT annotations. Most TCR sequences were observed very rarely across donors, whereas some public TCRs were present in many individuals. The presence/absence analyses assumed that sequencing depth was roughly uniform across donors, and that assumption may not be true. The study listed 150 to 200 TCR beta chains as associated with cytomegalovirus. A further reported finding was that TCR beta sequences accurately predicted the HLA-A and HLA-B alleles for most subjects in the first cohort. A later genetic analysis reported fewer N-insertions in productive TCRs among donors in an Asian-associated ancestry cluster than the roughly 690-donor mean.

The cohort comprised 550 to 700 healthy bone marrow donors. All cohort members were sampled while nominally healthy, although unrecorded immune exposures were likely present. The donor was CMV seropositive and belonged to the group of more than 250 seropositive cohort members. A peripheral blood sample was provided by each donor, and peripheral blood mononuclear cells were used for TCR beta sequencing. Genomic DNA extraction from the blood cell samples was performed with the Qiagen DNeasy Blood Extraction Kit. V loses 4 bases of germline sequence and J loses 7 bases, and the interval between the two ends is 18 bases. The CDR3 numbers 15 residues from cysteine through phenylalanine. Only the CDR3 region is kept as DNA, spanning 45 bases read in frame from base 1. CDR1 SGHRS and CDR2 YFSETQ were looked up in the germline V gene. Library creation used the immunoSEQ multiplex PCR assay. For the multiplex PCR, a mixture combining 60 forward primers for TCR Vbeta segments and 13 reverse primers for TCR Jbeta segments was used. Amplification of the CDR3 region of rearranged TCR beta genes was performed with a multiplex PCR assay on genomic DNA. The amplified TCR beta libraries were sequenced on the Illumina HiSeq System as 87-base-pair reads. Regarding the original processing steps: A later analysis tallied tens of millions of unique TCR beta chains across the 666 repertoires, and about 12 million of those chains were shared by two or more donors. To remove PCR and sequencing errors, raw reads were error-corrected and collapsed into unique sequences using a nearest-neighbor algorithm that merged closely related sequences. V, D and J gene segments were assigned by aligning CDR3 sequences to IMGT reference sequences. For a sequence to be retained, at least a six-nucleotide match to both a V gene segment and a J gene segment was required. Rearrangements were called productive when the CDR3 lacked stop codons and stayed in frame with V and J; all others were non-productive. CDR3 was defined according to IMGT convention as the region running from the second conserved V-encoded cysteine to the conserved J-encoded phenylalanine. The earlier analysis of 450 to 750 of the donors excluded any sequence lacking an unambiguous match to a single V gene segment. In an earlier analysis of a few hundred of the donors, V segments were called functional above 56.7% productive rearrangements and were called segregating when the between-donor standard deviation exceeded 5%. A statistical classification framework was built for diagnosing cytomegalovirus status from the catalog of TCR beta chain sequences. In a later analysis, TCR nucleotide sequences were compared against IMGT/GENE-DB human TR gene sequences so that V and J genes could be assigned. In a later analysis, CDR3 sequences and most-parsimonious VDJ recombination scenarios were assigned using the TCRdist pipeline. A later analysis defined each TCR beta chain by its CDR3 amino acid sequence plus V-gene family, and excluded reads lacking a unique V-gene family. A later analysis removed 592 highly shared, low-generation-probability nucleotide sequences to deal with suspected cross-contamination and a sequencing artifact. In a later analysis, a clonal expansion index for each public chain was calculated from normalized within-repertoire ranks of inferred template counts. A later analysis computed generation probabilities with a VDJ recombination model fitted to out-of-frame rearrangements, and checked the results against IGoR. In a later analysis, TCR-TCR, TCR-HLA and TCR-CMV co-occurrence was scored with hypergeometric tests, and a repertoire-size bias correction was applied to TCR pairs. In a later analysis, false discovery rates were estimated by permuting HLA or CMV assignments 20 times. A later analysis grouped co-occurring TCRs with DBSCAN, adding TCRdist sequence similarity when clustering within HLA-allele-positive subsets. For co-occurrence clustering, repertoires with fewer than 30,000 or more than 120,000 public chains were excluded, along with roughly 5 repertoires with anomalous nucleotide sharing. In its TCRdb copy, this immuneACCESS table keeps in-frame sequences only and misses some clones. Where compared with another copy, unresolved V genes explain less than half of these, and the others have no known cause. D and trimming come from the DNA, and the V and J calls and clone size come from that table. The sample yields approximately 99,000 clones; over 75% were counted once. The ten largest make up about 4.9% of the sample.

Note on this clone: The specificity of this receptor is unknown. There are no base qualities to consult, and no much larger clone falls within one base.

This sequence originates from a man aged 40-50 years in good health and CMV-seropositive. Here the chain combines TRBV5-1 and TRBJ2-1, and TRBD1 may be the D gene, going by 7 matching bases. The sample taken for sequencing was PBMCs. The nucleotides are TGCGCCAGCAGCCTTCAGGCGGGACAGTTTAATGAGCAGTTCTTC. Translated, it reads CASSLQAGQFNEQFF.